This TCR beta chain was obtained from a study of blood T cell repertoires in COVID-19. Study context: The study drew acute and convalescent COVID-19 samples from the United States, Italy and Spain. In each case, the material was cDNA or gDNA derived from T cells, B-cell-depleted T cells, or PBMCs.

Sequencing was performed with immunoSEQ multiplex PCR; in TCRdb, only in-frame clones are kept and a portion is missing. The data show more than 250,000 clones, with more than 70% seen just once and 1.5% to 2% held by the top ten. The junction had 9 bases not matched to a gene; V was cut back by 8 bases and J by 3 bases. This CDR3 contains 15 residues. CDR1 SEHNR and CDR2 FQNEAQ come from the germline V gene (reference sequence). The chain combines TRBV7-9 with TRBJ1-3; TRBD1 matches 8 bases. This sequence was found in a young woman with COVID-19, enrolled during active disease. Material: peripheral blood. CDR3: CASDGVTGVGNTIYF. DNA of the CDR3: TGTGCCAGCGACGGAGTGACAGGGGTTGGAAACACCATATATTTT.